This note documents a single TCR beta chain sequence. Its antigen remains unidentified. The data originate from a study of T cell clonotyping in hematopoietic cell transplantation. Looking at the study overall: Pretransplant recipient samples were taken after cytoreduction. Study-level findings and limits: Recipient TCR diversity dropped after transplant; expanded clonotypes rose from day 30 to 180.

Method: immunoSEQ multiplex PCR; TCRdb's copy keeps in-frame clones and lacks some. The table includes more than 70,000 clones, about 96% detected once. CDR1 and CDR2 (germline): MNHEY, SVGAGI. V was cut by 0 bases and J by 2 bases, with 10 bases left in between. This CDR3 comprises 15 residues. Time point specified: recipient sample about 28 days before transplant, after cytoreduction. The specimen was peripheral blood mononuclear cells, collected before stem cell transplant. The rearrangement uses TRBV6-5 and TRBJ2-5, with TRBD1 as a possible D gene (6 bases). This TCR was sampled from a woman between 50 and 59 years old with acute myeloid leukemia. Some clones in this sample may be carry-over from other donors' samples. The CDR3 loop is CASSYSGQLQETQYF. DNA for the CDR3: TGTGCCAGCAGTTACTCCGGACAGCTACAAGAGACCCAGTACTTC.